Sequencing of this T cell receptor beta chain was carried out in a study of shared clonotypes between healthy human individuals. Remarks on this clone: Antigen: not known.

Points from the study as a whole: Clonotype sharing across donors was expected to vary with sequencing depth.

Authors' processing steps: There were no quality scores in the junction-only immunoSEQ sequences, so filtering differed. The repertoire was sequenced with immunoSEQ multiplex PCR; TCRdb's copy has only in-frame clones and lacks some. V, J and clone size are those of that table, while D and trimming were read from the DNA. The table records under 600,000 clones, around 78% of them present only once. The sample taken for sequencing was PBMCs. The receptor was isolated from a woman in her 40s in good health. Some clones in this sample may be carry-over from other donors' samples.

This CDR3 is CASSFWTSLKETQYF. CDR3 coding DNA: TGTGCCAGCAGTTTTTGGACTAGCTTAAAAGAGACCCAGTACTTC. V gene TRBV28 combines with J gene TRBJ2-5, with 8 nucleotides matching TRBD2. J gave up 3 bases and V 3 bases, and 6 bases lay outside the gene matches. The CDR3 extends over 15 amino acids. In germline, CDR1 is MDHEN, CDR2 SYDVKM. The full variable domain, in which reference TRBV28 and TRBJ2-5 provide the parts outside the CDR3, is DVKVTQSSRYLVKRTGEKVFLECVQDMDHENMFWYRQDPGLGLRLIYFSYDVKMKEKGDIPEGYSVSREKKERFSLILESASTNQTSMYLCASSFWTSLKETQYFGPGTRLLVL.